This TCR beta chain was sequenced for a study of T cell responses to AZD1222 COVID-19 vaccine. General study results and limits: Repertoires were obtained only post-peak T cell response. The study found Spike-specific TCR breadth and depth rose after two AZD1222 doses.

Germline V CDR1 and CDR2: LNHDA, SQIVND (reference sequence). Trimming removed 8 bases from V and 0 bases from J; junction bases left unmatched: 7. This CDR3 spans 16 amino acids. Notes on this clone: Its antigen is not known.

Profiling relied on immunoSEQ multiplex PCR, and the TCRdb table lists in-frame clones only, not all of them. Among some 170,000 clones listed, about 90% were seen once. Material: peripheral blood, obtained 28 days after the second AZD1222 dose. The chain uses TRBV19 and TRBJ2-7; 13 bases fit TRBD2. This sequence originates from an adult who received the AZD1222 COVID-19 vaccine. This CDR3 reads CASGTSGALPSYEQYF. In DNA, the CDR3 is TGTGCCAGTGGGACTAGCGGGGCGCTACCCTCCTACGAGCAGTACTTC. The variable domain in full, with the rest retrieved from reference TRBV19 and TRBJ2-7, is DGGITQSPKYLFRKEGQNVTLSCEQNLNHDAMYWYRQDPGQGLRLIYYSQIVNDFQKGDIAEGYSVSREKKESFPLTVTSAQKNPTAFYLCASGTSGALPSYEQYFGPGTRLTVT.